These 23 T cell receptor beta chains originate from one sample sequenced in a study of OX40 agonist ivuxolimab in advanced cancers. Sequencing used immunoSEQ multiplex PCR; TCRdb keeps in-frame clones, though not all of them. Of about 50,000 clones in the sample, about 93% were seen once. Sequencing was performed on CD4+ or CD8+ T cells sorted from blood, taken in a trial of the OX40 agonist ivuxolimab. These receptors were collected from an adult with an advanced solid tumor such as melanoma, head and neck, liver or kidney cancer.

This clone turned up a few times. This chain joins TRBV5-1 and TRBJ2-2; D ambiguous. The CDR3 consists of 12 residues. Germline loops: CDR1 SGHRS, CDR2 YFSETQ. V lost 6 bases to trimming and J lost 6 bases, with 9 bases between them. DNA of the CDR3: TGCGCCAGCAATCGTGTACCCGGGGAGCTGTTTTTT. Protein product: CASNRVPGELFF.

The chain uses TRBV10-2 and TRBJ1-1; tentative D call: TRBD1 (6 bases). Germline V gene lookup returns CDR1 WSHSY and CDR2 SAAADI. Trimming left V 7 bases short and J 2 bases short, with 14 bases between. The CDR3 totals 14 residues. The CDR3 spells CASTPGHYNTEAFF. The CDR3 DNA sequence: TGCGCCAGCACCCCGGGACACTACAACACTGAAGCTTTCTTT.

A note on this clone: At the DNA level, this CDR3 is encoded by other sequences in the same sample as well. This chain joins TRBV19 and TRBJ1-5; D might be TRBD1 (5 bases). The germline gives CDR1 LNHDA, CDR2 SQIVND (reference sequence). V was shortened by 2 bases and J by 1 base, with 6 bases between the two germline ends. The CDR3 has 14 residues. CDR3 DNA: TGTGCCAGTAGTATAAGGGACAGCAATCAGCCCCAGCATTTT. Translation gives CASSIRDSNQPQHF.

The rearrangement links TRBV4-3 to TRBJ2-2; tentative D call: TRBD2 (6 bases). Germline values: CDR1 LGHNA, CDR2 YSLEER. The CDR3 is 15 amino acids. V was cut by 1 base and J by 4 bases, with 10 bases left in between. The CDR3 region has the DNA TGCGCCAGCAGCCAAGGTCTAGCGCCCACCGGGGAGCTGTTTTTT. Encoded protein: CASSQGLAPTGELFF.

The rearrangement links TRBV4-1 to TRBJ2-7; weak D call: TRBD2 (6 bases). This CDR3 is built from 14 residues. Germline V gene data show CDR1 as MGHRA and CDR2 as YSYEKL. Trimming stripped 1 base from V and 2 bases from J, with 9 bases between. The CDR3 DNA reads TGCGCCAGCAGCCAAGGTGGGGGGACCTACGAGCAGTACTTC. Its protein product is CASSQGGGTYEQYF.

This rearrangement joins TRBV6-5 to TRBJ2-7, with 7 bases aligning to TRBD2. Germline CDR1 and CDR2: MNHEY and SVGAGI. The J segment lost 7 bases and the V segment lost 0 bases, leaving 9 bases of the junction unmatched. The CDR3 covers 15 residues. Here the CDR3 reads CASSYSRGDLEEQYF. CDR3 DNA: TGTGCCAGCAGTTACTCCCGGGGGGACTTGGAGGAGCAGTACTTC.

The chain carries TRBV6-5 and TRBJ2-2; D may match TRBD1 or TRBD2 (5 bases each). Germline-derived CDR1 and CDR2 are MNHEY and SVGAGI. V was shortened by 2 bases and J by 5 bases, with 9 bases between the two germline ends. The CDR3 length is 14 residues. The DNA of the CDR3 is TGTGCCAGCAGTTACGGGACGGTTACCGGGGAGCTGTTTTTT. It specifies CASSYGTVTGELFF.

The gene calls are TRBV13 and TRBJ1-1, with TRBD1 matching over 8 bases. CDR3 length: 16 residues. With 0 bases clipped from V and 0 bases from J, the junction kept 3 bases outside the gene matches. Germline loops: CDR1 PRHDT, CDR2 FYEKMQ (reference sequence). Here the CDR3 reads CASSLGTGVMNTEAFF. The CDR3 bases are TGTGCCAGCAGCTTAGGGACAGGGGTCATGAACACTGAAGCTTTCTTT.

This clone was counted a single time. The chain employs TRBV9 and TRBJ2-6; D is unclear. The CDR3 covers 13 residues. Trimming removed 4 bases from V and 4 bases from J, with 6 bases in between. From germline, CDR1 is SGDLS and CDR2 YYNGEE. CDR3: CASSQPGANVLTF. The CDR3 coding sequence is TGTGCCAGCAGCCAACCGGGGGCCAACGTCCTGACTTTC.

V gene TRBV4-1 combines with J gene TRBJ1-2; D gene ambiguous. Germline lookup yields CDR1 MGHRA and CDR2 YSYEKL. V shed 3 bases and J shed 8 bases, with 19 bases lying between them. The CDR3 runs 15 residues. The CDR3 here is CASSQGIPGVSGYTF. CDR3 bases: TGCGCCAGCAGCCAGGGCATCCCCGGGGTGTCGGGCTACACCTTC.

This rearrangement joins TRBV19 to TRBJ2-2; 9 bases are shared with TRBD2. Germline V gene lookup returns CDR1 LNHDA and CDR2 SQIVND (reference sequence). Losses at the gene ends were 4 bases for V and 0 bases for J; bases not matched to a gene: 0. This CDR3 contains 15 residues. The CDR3 spells CASSSGRANTGELFF. The CDR3 nucleotides read TGTGCCAGTAGTAGCGGGAGGGCGAACACCGGGGAGCTGTTTTTT. Drawing the rest from reference TRBV19 and TRBJ2-2, the complete variable domain is DGGITQSPKYLFRKEGQNVTLSCEQNLNHDAMYWYRQDPGQGLRLIYYSQIVNDFQKGDIAEGYSVSREKKESFPLTVTSAQKNPTAFYLCASSSGRANTGELFFGEGSRLTVL.

This clone was found once. The V gene is TRBV10-3, the J gene TRBJ1-1; D remains ambiguous. The CDR3 spans 14 residues. Germline V gene sequence: CDR1 ENHRY, CDR2 SYGVKD. Deletions cut 3 bases from V and 2 bases from J, with 10 bases between. The CDR3 sequence is CAISDGSENTEAFF. The CDR3 region has the DNA TGTGCCATCAGTGATGGCTCGGAAAACACTGAAGCTTTCTTT.

This chain joins TRBV19 and TRBJ2-1; 8 bases line up with TRBD2. The CDR3 totals 15 residues. From germline, CDR1 is LNHDA and CDR2 SQIVND (reference sequence). V was clipped by 1 base and J by 2 bases; unmatched bases: 1. Written as DNA, the CDR3 is TGTGCCAGTAGTATAGCACTAGCGGCCTACAATGAGCAGTTCTTC. Residues: CASSIALAAYNEQFF.

The CDR3 sequence: CASSFGWTANEKLFF. The CDR3 nucleotides read TGTGCCAGCAGCTTTGGGTGGACAGCTAATGAAAAACTGTTTTTT. The rearrangement links TRBV11-2 to TRBJ1-4; weak D call: TRBD1 (6 bases). Germline-derived CDR1 and CDR2 are SGHAT and FQNNGV. This CDR3 has 15 residues. V was trimmed by 3 bases and J by 3 bases, leaving 11 bases between them. Variable domain in full (rest from reference TRBV11-2 and TRBJ1-4): EAGVAQSPRYKIIEKRQSVAFWCNPISGHATLYWYQQILGQGPKLLIQFQNNGVVDDSQLPKDRFSAERLKGVDSTLKIQPAKLEDSAVYLCASSFGWTANEKLFFGSGTQLSVL.

This chain links TRBV28 with TRBJ1-3, with D possibly TRBD1 on 6 matching bases. This CDR3 region has 16 residues. V lost 5 bases to trimming and J lost 0 bases, with 14 bases between them. Germline assignment: CDR1 MDHEN and CDR2 SYDVKM. This chain's CDR3 is CASSLYRDSSGNTIYF. In DNA form, the CDR3 reads TGTGCCAGCAGTCTTTACAGGGATAGCTCTGGAAACACCATATATTTT. The full variable domain, with the rest looked up from reference TRBV28 and TRBJ1-3, is DVKVTQSSRYLVKRTGEKVFLECVQDMDHENMFWYRQDPGLGLRLIYFSYDVKMKEKGDIPEGYSVSREKKERFSLILESASTNQTSMYLCASSLYRDSSGNTIYFGEGSWLTVV.

This chain joins TRBV5-6 and TRBJ2-1; either TRBD1 or TRBD2 may supply D (5 bases each). V lost 6 bases to trimming and J lost 4 bases, with 11 bases between them. This CDR3 spans 13 amino acids. Germline V gives CDR1 SGHDT, CDR2 YYEEEE. The chain's CDR3 is CASIQGGYNEQFF. CDR3 bases: TGTGCCAGCATCCAGGGCGGGTACAATGAGCAGTTCTTC.

The chain joins TRBV21-1 to TRBJ2-5; the table's D gene call, TRBD1, was not cross checked with the DNA. TRBV21-1 is a pseudogene segment. The CDR3 length is 19 residues. DNA of the CDR3: TGTGCCAGCAGCAAAGTGAAGGGGACAGGGGCATTACGAGAAGAGACCCAGTACTTC. Translated, it gives CASSKVKGTGALREETQYF.

This rearrangement joins TRBV28 to TRBJ1-2; weak D call: TRBD1 (6 bases). CDR1 is MDHEN and CDR2 is SYDVKM in the germline V gene. V lost 5 bases and J 0 bases, leaving 22 bases between the germline ends. The CDR3 length is 18 residues. The CDR3 is CASSGLGRTDVANYGYTF. The CDR3 DNA follows: TGTGCCAGCAGTGGCCTTGGAAGGACAGACGTCGCTAACTATGGCTACACCTTC.

The V gene is TRBV9, the J gene TRBJ1-2, with a tentative D call TRBD1 (5 bases). The germline V gene encodes CDR1 SGDLS and CDR2 YYNGEE. CDR3 size: 14 residues. Trimming took 0 bases from V and 2 from J, leaving 8 bases between them. CDR3 region: CASSVEDNNYGYTF. CDR3 nucleotide sequence: TGTGCCAGCAGCGTAGAGGACAACAACTATGGCTACACCTTC.

The rearrangement uses TRBV28 and TRBJ1-2; the D is unclear. CDR1 and CDR2 from the germline V gene are MDHEN and SYDVKM. V gave up 3 bases and J gave up 4 bases, with 6 bases separating them. CDR3 size: 12 residues. The CDR3 region has the DNA TGTGCCAGCAGTTTTGGGCTCTATGGCTACACCTTC. As protein: CASSFGLYGYTF.

The chain couples TRBV6-1 to TRBJ2-2; TRBD2 agrees at 9 bases. Trimming took 0 bases from V and 4 from J; bases not matched to a gene: 6. The germline gives CDR1 MNHNS, CDR2 SASEGT. CDR3 length: 17 residues. CDR3 in amino acids: CASSEALASGTTGELFF. The CDR3 DNA is TGTGCCAGCAGTGAAGCGCTGGCTAGCGGGACCACCGGGGAGCTGTTTTTT.

This rearrangement joins TRBV28 to TRBJ1-2; 9 bases line up with TRBD1. The V segment lost 3 bases and the J segment 5 bases; nucleotides outside the gene matches: 7. CDR1 and CDR2 (germline): MDHEN, SYDVKM. This CDR3 spans 15 amino acids. CDR3 protein: CASSFPRQGGYGYTF. For the CDR3, the DNA is TGTGCCAGCAGTTTCCCACGACAGGGGGGGTATGGCTACACCTTC.

The chain is built from TRBV1 and TRBJ2-7; TRBD2, the table's D call, lacks a check against the DNA. TRBV1 counts as a pseudogene. CDR3 length: 16 residues. This CDR3 reads CTSSQLTPAGTYEQYF. The CDR3 DNA follows: TGCACCAGCAGCCAACTTACCCCAGCGGGAACCTACGAGCAGTACTTC.